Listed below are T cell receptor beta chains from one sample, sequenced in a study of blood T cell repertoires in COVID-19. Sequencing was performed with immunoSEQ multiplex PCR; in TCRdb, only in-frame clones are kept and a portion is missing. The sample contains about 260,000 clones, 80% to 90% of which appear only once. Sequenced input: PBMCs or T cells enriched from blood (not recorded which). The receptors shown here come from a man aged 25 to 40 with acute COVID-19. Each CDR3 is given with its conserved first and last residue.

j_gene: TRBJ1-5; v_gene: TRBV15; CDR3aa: CATSRDTTGDQPQHF
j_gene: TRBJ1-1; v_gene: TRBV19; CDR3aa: CASPQGASEAFF
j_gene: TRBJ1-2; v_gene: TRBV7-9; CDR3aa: CASRNSRVNYGYTF
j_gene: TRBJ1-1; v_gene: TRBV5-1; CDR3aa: CASSSWGGKAAEAFF
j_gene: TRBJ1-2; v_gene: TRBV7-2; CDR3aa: CASSLYLGTGGALGGYTF
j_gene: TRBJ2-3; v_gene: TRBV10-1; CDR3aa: CASSYDGGADTQYF
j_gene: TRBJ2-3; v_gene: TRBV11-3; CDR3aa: CASSSPWVAGRTDTQYF
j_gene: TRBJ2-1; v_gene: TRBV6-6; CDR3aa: CASSPDSKKLAGGVYNEQFF
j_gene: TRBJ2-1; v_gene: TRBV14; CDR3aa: CASSQVVANEQFF
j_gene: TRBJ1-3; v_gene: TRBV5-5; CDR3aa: CASSLWDRASGGDTIYF
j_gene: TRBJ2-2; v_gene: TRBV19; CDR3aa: CASSMGQDRRELFF
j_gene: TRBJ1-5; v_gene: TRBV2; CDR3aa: CARAGSLSNQPQHF
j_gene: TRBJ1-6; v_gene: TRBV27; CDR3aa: CASSSQFNSPLHF
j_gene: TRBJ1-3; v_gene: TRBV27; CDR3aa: CASGPAGTGRWNTIYF
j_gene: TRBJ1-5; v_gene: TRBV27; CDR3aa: CASSPWSRGSNQPQHF
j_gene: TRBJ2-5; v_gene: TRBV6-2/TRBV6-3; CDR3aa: CASSYSTGSQETQYF
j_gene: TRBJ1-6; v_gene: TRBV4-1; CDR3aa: CASSQEGRPLHF
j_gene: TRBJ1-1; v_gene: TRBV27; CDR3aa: CASSLSGGMIEAFF
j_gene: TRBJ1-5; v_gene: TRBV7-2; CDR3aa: CASSFYDRLNQPQHF
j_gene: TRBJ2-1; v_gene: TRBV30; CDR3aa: CAWRLAGMNNEQFF
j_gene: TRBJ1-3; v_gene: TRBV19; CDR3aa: CASRRDSTGNTIYF
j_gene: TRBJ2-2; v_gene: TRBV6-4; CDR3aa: CASSGAGTGADTGELFF
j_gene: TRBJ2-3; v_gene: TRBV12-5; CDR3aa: CASSIGTSFTQYF
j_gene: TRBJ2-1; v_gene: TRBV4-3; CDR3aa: CASSQDLETGGNEQFF
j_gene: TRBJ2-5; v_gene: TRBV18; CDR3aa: CASSPDIQETQYF